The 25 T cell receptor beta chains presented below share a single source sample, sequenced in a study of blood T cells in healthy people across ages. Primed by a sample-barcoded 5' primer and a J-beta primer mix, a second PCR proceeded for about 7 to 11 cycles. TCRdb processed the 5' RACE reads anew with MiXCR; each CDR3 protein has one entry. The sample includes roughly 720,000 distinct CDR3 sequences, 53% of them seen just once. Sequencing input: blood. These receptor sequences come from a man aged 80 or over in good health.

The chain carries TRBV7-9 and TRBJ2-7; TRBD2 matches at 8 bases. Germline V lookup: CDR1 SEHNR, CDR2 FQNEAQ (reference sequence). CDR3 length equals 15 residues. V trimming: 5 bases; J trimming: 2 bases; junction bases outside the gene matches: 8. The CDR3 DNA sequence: TGTGCCAGCAGCATACGGGCGGGAGGCCCCTACGAGCAGTACTTC. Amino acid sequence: CASSIRAGGPYEQYF.

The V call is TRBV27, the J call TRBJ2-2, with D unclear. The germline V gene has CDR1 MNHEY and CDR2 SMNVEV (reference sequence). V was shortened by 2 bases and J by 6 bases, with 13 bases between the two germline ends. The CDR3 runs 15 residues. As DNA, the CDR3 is TGTGCCAGCAGTTTAGGGTCTGGGATGGCCGGGGAGCTGTTTTTT. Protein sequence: CASSLGSGMAGELFF.

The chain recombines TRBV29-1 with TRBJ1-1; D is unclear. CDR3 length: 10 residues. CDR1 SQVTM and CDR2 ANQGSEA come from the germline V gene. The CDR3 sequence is CVGVSTEAFF. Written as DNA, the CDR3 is TGCGTCGGGGTCAGCACTGAAGCTTTCTTT. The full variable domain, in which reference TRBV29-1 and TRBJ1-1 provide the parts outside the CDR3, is SAVISQKPSRDICQRGTSLTIQCQVDSQVTMMFWYRQQPGQSLTLIATANQGSEATYESGFVIDKFPISRPNLTFSTLTVSNMSPEDSSIYLCVGVSTEAFFGQGTRLTVV.

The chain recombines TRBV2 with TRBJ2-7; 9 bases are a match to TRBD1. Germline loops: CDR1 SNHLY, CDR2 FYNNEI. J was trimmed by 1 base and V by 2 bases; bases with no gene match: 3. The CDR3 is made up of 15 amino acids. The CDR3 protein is CASSESTGGSYEQYF. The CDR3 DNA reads TGTGCCAGCAGTGAATCGACAGGGGGATCCTACGAGCAGTACTTC.

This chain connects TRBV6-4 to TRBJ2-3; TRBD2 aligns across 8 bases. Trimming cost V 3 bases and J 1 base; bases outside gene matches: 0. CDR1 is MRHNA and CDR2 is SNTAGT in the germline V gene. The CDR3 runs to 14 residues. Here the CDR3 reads CASSERGGTDTQYF. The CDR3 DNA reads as TGTGCCAGCAGTGAGCGGGGGGGCACAGATACGCAGTATTTT.

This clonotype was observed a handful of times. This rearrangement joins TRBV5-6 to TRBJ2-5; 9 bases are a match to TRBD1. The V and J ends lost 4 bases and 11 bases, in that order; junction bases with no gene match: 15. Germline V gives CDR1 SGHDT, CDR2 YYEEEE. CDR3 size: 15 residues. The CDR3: CASSLSGTGSSEQYF. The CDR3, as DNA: TGTGCCAGCAGCCTGTCCGGGACAGGGTCGTCTGAGCAGTACTTC.

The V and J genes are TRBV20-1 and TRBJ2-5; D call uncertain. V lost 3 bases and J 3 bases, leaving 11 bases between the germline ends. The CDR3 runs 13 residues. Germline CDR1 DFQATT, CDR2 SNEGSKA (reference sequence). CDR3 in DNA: TGCAGTGCTAGCTGGACGTCTAAAGAGACCCAGTACTTC. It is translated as CSASWTSKETQYF.

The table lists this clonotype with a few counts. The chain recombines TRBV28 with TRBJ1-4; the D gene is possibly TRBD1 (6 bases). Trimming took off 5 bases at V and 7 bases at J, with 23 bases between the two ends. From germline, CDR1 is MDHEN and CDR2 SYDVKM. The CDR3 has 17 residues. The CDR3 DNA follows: TGTGCCAGCAGTCCAAGGGGGTTTAACGATAATGGTGAAAAACTGTTTTTT. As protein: CASSPRGFNDNGEKLFF.

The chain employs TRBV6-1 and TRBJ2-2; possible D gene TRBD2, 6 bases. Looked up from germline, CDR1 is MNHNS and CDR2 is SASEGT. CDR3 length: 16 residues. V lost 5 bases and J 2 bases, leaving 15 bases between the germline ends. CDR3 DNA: TGTGCCAGCAGTCCCCGGGGGACTTACAACACCGGGGAGCTGTTTTTT. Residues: CASSPRGTYNTGELFF.

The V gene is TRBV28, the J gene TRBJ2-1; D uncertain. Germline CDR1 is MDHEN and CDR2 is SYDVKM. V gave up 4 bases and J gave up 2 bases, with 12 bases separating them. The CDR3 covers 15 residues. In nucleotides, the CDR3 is TGTGCCAGCAGTTCCAAGGGCAGAGCCTACAATGAGCAGTTCTTC. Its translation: CASSSKGRAYNEQFF.

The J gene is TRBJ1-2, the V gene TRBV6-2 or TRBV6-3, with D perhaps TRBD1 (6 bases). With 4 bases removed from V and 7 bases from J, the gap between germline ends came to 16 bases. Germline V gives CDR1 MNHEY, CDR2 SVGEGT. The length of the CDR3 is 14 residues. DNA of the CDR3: TGTGCCAGCAGTTTCCGACAGGAATGGGGTGGCTACACCTTC. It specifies CASSFRQEWGGYTF.

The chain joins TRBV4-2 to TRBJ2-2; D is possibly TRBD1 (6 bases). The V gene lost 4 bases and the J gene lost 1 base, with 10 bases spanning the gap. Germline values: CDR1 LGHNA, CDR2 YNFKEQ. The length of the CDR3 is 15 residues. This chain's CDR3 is CASSRVTGNTGELFF. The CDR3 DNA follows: TGTGCCAGCAGCCGAGTGACAGGGAACACCGGGGAGCTGTTTTTT.

Written as DNA, the CDR3 is TGCGCCAGCCGGCCCAGCGGGAGCCAAGGGGAGACCCAGTACTTC. It codes for CASRPSGSQGETQYF. V usage is TRBV5-1 and J usage is TRBJ2-5; 8 bases line up with TRBD2. V gave up 7 bases and J gave up 5 bases; unmatched junction bases: 13. Germline CDR1 SGHRS, CDR2 YFSETQ. The CDR3 is 15 residues long.

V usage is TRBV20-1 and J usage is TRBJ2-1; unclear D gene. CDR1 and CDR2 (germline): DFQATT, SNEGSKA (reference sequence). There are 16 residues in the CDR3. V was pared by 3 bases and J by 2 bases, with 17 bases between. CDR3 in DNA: TGCAGTGCTAGGGATGAGCCGAGAACCGCCTACAATGAGCAGTTCTTC. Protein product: CSARDEPRTAYNEQFF.

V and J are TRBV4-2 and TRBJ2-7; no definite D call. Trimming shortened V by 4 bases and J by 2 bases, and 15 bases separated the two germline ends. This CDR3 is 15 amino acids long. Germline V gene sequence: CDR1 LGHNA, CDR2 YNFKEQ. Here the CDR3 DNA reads TGTGCCAGCAGCCCCGGCAGCACGACTCCCTACGAGCAGTACTTC. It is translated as CASSPGSTTPYEQYF.

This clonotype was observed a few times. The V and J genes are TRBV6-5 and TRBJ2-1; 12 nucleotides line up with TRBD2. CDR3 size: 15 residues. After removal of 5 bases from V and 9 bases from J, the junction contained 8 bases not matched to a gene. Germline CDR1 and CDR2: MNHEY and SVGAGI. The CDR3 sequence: CASSLGLAGLGEQFF. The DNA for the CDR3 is TGTGCCAGCAGTCTTGGACTAGCGGGACTTGGTGAGCAGTTCTTC.

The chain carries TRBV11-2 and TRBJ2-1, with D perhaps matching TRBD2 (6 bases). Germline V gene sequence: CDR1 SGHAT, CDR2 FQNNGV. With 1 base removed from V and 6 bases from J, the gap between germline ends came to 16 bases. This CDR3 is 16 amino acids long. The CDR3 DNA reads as TGTGCCAGCAGCTTAGCCCTCGTACTAGCAACCAATGAGCAGTTCTTC. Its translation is CASSLALVLATNEQFF.

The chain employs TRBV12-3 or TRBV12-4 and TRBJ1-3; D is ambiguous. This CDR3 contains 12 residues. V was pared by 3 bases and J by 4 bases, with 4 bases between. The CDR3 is CASSLKGNTIYF. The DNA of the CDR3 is TGTGCCAGCAGTTTGAAGGGAAACACCATATATTTT.

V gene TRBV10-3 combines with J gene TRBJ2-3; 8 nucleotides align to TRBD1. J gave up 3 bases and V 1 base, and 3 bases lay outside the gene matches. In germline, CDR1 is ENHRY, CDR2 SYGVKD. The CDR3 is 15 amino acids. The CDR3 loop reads CAISEWGQATDTQYF. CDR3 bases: TGTGCCATCAGTGAGTGGGGACAGGCTACAGATACGCAGTATTTT.

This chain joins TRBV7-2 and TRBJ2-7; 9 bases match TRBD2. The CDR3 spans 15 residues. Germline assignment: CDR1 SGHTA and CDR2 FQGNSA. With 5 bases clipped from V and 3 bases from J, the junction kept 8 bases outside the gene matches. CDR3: CASSREAGGNYEQYF. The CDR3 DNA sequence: TGTGCCAGCAGCCGCGAAGCGGGAGGCAACTACGAGCAGTACTTC.

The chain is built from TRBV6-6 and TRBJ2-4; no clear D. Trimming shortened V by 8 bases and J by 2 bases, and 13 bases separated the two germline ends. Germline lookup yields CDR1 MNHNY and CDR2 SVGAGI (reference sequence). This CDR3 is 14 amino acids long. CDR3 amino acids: CASSPQPPKNIQYF. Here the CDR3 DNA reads TGTGCCAGCTCCCCCCAGCCCCCCAAAAACATTCAGTACTTC.

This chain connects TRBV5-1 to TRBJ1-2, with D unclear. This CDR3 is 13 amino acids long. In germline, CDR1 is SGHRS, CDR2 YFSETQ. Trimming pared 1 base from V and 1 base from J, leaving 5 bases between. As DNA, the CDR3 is TGCGCCAGCAGCTTGAATGGTAACTATGGCTACACCTTC. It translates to CASSLNGNYGYTF.

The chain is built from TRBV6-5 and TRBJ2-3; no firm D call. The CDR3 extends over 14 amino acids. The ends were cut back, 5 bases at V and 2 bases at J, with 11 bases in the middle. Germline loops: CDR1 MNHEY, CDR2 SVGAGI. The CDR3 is CASSAPGLTDTQYF. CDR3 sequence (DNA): TGTGCCAGCAGTGCCCCGGGCCTCACAGATACGCAGTATTTT.

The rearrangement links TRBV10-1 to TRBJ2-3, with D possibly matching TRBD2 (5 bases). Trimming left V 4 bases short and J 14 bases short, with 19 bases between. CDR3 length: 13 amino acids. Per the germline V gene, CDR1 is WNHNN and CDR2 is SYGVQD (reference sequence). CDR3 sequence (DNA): TGCGCCAGCAGTGCAGTAACTGGAGGATACGCGTATTTT. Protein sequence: CASSAVTGGYAYF.

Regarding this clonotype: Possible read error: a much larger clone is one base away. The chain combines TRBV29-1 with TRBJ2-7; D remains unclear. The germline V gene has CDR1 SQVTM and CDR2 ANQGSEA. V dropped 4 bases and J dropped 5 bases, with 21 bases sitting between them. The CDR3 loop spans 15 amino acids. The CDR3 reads CSVVCGNPTGHEQYF. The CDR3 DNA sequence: TGCAGCGTTGTCTGTGGGAATCCGACGGGCCACGAGCAGTACTTC.